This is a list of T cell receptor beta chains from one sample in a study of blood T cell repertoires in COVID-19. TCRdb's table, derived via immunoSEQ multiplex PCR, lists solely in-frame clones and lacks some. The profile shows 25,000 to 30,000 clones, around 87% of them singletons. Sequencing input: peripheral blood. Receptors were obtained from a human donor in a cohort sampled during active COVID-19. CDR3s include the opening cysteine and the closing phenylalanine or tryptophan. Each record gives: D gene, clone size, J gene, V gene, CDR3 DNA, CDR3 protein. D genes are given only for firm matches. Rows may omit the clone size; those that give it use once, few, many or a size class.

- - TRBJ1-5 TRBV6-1 TGTGCCAGCAGTGAAGGGGCCGGAGGGGGCAATCAGCCCCAGCATTTT CASSEGAGGGNQPQHF
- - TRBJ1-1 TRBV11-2 TGTGCCAGCAGCTTAGCGGCAGGAGGAAACACTGAAGCTTTCTTT CASSLAAGGNTEAFF
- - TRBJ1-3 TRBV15 TGTGCCACCAGCAGAGATTGGGAGGGCTTTGGAAACACCATATATTTT CATSRDWEGFGNTIYF
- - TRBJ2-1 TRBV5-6 TGTGCCAGCAGCTGGGAGCCCTGGTCCCACAATGAGCAGTTCTTC CASSWEPWSHNEQFF
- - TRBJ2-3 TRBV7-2 TGTGCCAGCAGCTTCCCGGGGAGGGATACGCAGTATTTT CASSFPGRDTQYF
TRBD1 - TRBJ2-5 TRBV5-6 TGTGCCAGCAGGGGCAGGGGGAGAGAGACCCAGTACTTC CASRGRGRETQYF
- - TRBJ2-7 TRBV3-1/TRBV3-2 TGTGCCAGCAGCCTCCACTACGAGCAGTACTTC CASSLHYEQYF
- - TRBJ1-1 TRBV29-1 TGCAGCGTTAACGGGAACACTGAAGCTTTCTTT CSVNGNTEAFF
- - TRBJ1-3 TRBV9 TGTGCCAGCAGCGTAGGGGGTTCAGGGTGGTCTGGAAACACCATATATTTT CASSVGGSGWSGNTIYF
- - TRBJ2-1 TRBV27 TGTGCCAGCAGTTTAACCCCCGGCGACAGGTACAATGAGCAGTTCTTC CASSLTPGDRYNEQFF
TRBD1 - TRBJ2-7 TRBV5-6 TGTGCCAGCAGCCGTACAGGGGTAGGGGCCTACGAGCAGTACTTC CASSRTGVGAYEQYF
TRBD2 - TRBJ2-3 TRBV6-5 TGTGCCAGCAGTCTAGCGGGGGCACGCACAGATACGCAGTATTTT CASSLAGARTDTQYF
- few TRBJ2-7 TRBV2 TGTGCCAGCAGGAGAACTAGCCGAACCTACGAGCAGTACTTC CASRRTSRTYEQYF